The TCR beta chain under discussion was sequenced for a study of Graves' ophthalmopathy and Graves' hyperthyroidism. Germline V gives CDR1 SNHLY, CDR2 FYNNEI. CDR3 size: 13 residues. After removal of 6 bases from V and 8 bases from J, the junction contained 4 bases not matched to a gene. Ten or more counts support this clonotype. Beta-chain TCR CDR3 regions were amplified from RNA transcripts. Following a first-round RT-PCR that used HTBI primers, a second-round multiplex PCR was carried out. A single record per CDR3 protein comes from TCRdb applying MiXCR to the multiplex PCR reads. The table has 600,000 to 700,000 distinct CDR3 sequences, just over 40% seen once.

The receptor was isolated from an adult man with Graves' ophthalmopathy. The chain joins TRBV2 to TRBJ1-4, with 9 bases aligning to TRBD1. Sequencing was carried out using peripheral blood. CDR3 coding DNA: TGTGCCAGCAGGCGGACAGGGGCCGAAAAACTGTTTTTT. Translating it yields CASRRTGAEKLFF.